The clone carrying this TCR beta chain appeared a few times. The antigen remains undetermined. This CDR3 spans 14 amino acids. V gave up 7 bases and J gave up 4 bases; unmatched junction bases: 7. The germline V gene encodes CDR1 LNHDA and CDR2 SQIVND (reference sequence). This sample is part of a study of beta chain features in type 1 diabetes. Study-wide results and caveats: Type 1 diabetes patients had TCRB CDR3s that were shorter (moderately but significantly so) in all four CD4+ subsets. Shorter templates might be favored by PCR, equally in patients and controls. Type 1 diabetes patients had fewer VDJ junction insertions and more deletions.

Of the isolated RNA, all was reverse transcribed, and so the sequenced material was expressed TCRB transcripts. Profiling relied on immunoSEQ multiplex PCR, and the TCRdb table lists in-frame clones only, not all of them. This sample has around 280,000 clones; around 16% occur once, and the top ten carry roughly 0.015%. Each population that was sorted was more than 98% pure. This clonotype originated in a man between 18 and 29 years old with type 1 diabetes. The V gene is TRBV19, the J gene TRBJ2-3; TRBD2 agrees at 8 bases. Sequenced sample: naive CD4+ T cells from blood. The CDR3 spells CASTISGIADTQYF. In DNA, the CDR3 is TGTGCCAGTACGATTAGCGGGATCGCAGATACGCAGTATTTT.